This T cell receptor (beta chain) emerged from a study of cytomegalovirus exposure and HLA in healthy donors. Germline V CDR1 and CDR2: SGDLS, YYNGEE. This CDR3 has 13 residues. J gave up 5 bases and V 6 bases, and 6 bases lay outside the gene matches. As concerns this clone: Its antigen is unknown.

General study results and limits: A link between a missense DCLRE1C variant and TCR beta V- and J-gene trimming emerged from a later analysis. An analysis done earlier found most TCR beta V segments productive about 87% or about 30% of the time.

PCR was performed using 60 Vbeta and 13 Jbeta primers. The table came from immunoSEQ multiplex PCR; TCRdb's copy has only in-frame clones and leaves some out. Of roughly 200,000 clones detected, about three quarters appear once; the ten largest clones hold 2.7%. The chain has TRBV9 and TRBJ2-5, with 8 bases aligning to TRBD1. Material: PBMCs. The sequence was collected from a woman aged 55-70 years in good health and CMV-seropositive. CDR3 nucleotides: TGTGCCAGCACGCAGGGGGCGGGGGAGACCCAGTACTTC. It yields the protein CASTQGAGETQYF.